This T cell receptor (beta chain) was sequenced during a study of shared clonotypes between healthy human individuals. Germline CDR1 and CDR2: MDHEN and SYDVKM. Trimming took 3 bases from V and 5 from J, leaving 10 bases between them. This CDR3 comprises 13 residues. A single count supports this clone. Clones were sequenced by immunoSEQ multiplex PCR, and TCRdb holds only the in-frame ones, with some missing. The data contain 490,000 or so clones, 76% of them seen just once; the ten biggest clones take up roughly 13%. This chain joins TRBV28 and TRBJ1-1, with no clear D. The TCR sequence derives from a woman aged 40 to 50 in good health. Some clones in this sample may be carry-over from other donors' samples. The sample comprised PBMCs. In DNA, the CDR3 is TGTGCCAGCAGTTTTGGGGTAGAGACTGAAGCTTTCTTT. Translated: CASSFGVETEAFF.